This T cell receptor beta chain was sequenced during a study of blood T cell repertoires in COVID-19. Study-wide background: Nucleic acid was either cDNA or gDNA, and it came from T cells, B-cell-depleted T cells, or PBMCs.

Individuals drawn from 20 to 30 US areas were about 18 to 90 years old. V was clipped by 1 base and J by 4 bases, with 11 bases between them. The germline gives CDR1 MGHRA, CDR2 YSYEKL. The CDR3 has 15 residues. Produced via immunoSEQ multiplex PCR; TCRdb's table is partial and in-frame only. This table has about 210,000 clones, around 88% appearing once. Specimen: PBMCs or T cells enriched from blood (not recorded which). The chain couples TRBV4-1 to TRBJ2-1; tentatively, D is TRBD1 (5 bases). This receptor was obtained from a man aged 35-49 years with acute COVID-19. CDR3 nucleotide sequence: TGCGCCAGCAGCCAAGGGCAGGGATCTTACAATGAGCAGTTCTTC. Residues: CASSQGQGSYNEQFF.